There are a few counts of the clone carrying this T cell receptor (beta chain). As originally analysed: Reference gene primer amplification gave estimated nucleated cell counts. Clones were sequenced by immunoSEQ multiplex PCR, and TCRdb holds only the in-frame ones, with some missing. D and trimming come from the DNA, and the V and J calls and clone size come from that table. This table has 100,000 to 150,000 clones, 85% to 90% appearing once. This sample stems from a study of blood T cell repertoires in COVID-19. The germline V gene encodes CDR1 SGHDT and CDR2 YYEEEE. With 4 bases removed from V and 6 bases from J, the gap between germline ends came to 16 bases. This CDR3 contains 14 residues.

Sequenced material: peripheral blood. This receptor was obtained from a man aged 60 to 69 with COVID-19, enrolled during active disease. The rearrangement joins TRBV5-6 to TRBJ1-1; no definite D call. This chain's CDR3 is CASSPLGRTPEAFF. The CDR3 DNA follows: TGTGCCAGCAGCCCTCTGGGCCGGACTCCTGAAGCTTTCTTT.